This TCR beta chain was observed in a study of blood T cell repertoires in COVID-19 (TCRdb year 2020). Turning to the overall study: Samples covering the acute and convalescent phases of COVID-19 were provided by collaborators in the United States, Italy and Spain. The prospective study material was composed of cDNA or gDNA derived from T cells, B-cell-depleted T cells, or PBMCs. A de-identified subject ID, COVID-19 status, age in years and sex were almost always included in the sample metadata. Samples came from the ongoing ImmuneRACE study (first 160 participants) plus 1,254 subjects from 6 global collaborators. Deeply sampled blood TCRbeta repertoires from subjects exposed to, actively infected with, or recovered from COVID-19 were included in the dataset. The repertoires were released in a freely available public database intended as a resource for research on the immune response to SARS-CoV-2. Where available, HLA class I and class II types were obtained from metadata supplied by the sample provider rather than from assay-based typing.

As for this clone: The antigen it binds to is not known. No base quality information exists; no much larger clone differs at one position.

The CDR3 numbers 17 residues from cysteine through phenylalanine. Kept here is only the CDR3 DNA, which spans 51 bases and is read in frame from base 1. CDR1 SEHNR and CDR2 FQNEAQ are derived from the germline V gene (reference sequence). The V end gives up 5 bases and the J end 0 bases, leaving 7 bases in the junction not matched to a gene. TCRbeta CDR3 regions were amplified from genomic DNA using the immunoSEQ Assay, a bias-controlled multiplex PCR. As for how the authors treated the data: The number of nucleated cells in each sample was estimated from the amplification of reference gene primers within the assay. Sequence reads were collapsed and filtered to measure the absolute abundance of every unique TCRbeta CDR3 rearrangement. Productive Simpson clonality was computed per sample as the square root of Simpson's diversity index over productive rearrangements. TCRdb stores this immuneACCESS table with in-frame sequences only. Part of the clones is absent; in the studies checked, under half of the shortfall reflects unresolved V genes, and no reason is known for the rest. V, J and clone size reflect that table, while D and trimming were determined from the DNA. This sample lists about 300,000 clones; nearly 90% were detected once. The ten largest clones represent 3.5% to 4.5% of the sample.

Study-level results and caveats: How much clinical and demographic metadata was included differed by source and by participant, and the metadata was provided uncurated.

Enrolling through a virtual design, the prospective study's participants ranged in age from roughly 18 to 90 years and lived across around 25 United States geographic areas. In the prospective study, cohorts were assigned on the basis of participant-reported clinical history obtained from a screening survey and a study questionnaire. Each participant in the prospective study had whole blood, serum and a nasopharyngeal or oropharyngeal swab collected by mobile phlebotomists. Over an approximately 2-month period, participants in the prospective study had the option of providing additional blood draws and questionnaires. Blood samples from the prospective study were shipped frozen or at room temperature prior to DNA extraction.

The sequence was obtained from a woman younger than 35 with acute COVID-19. The V gene is TRBV7-9 and the J gene is TRBJ1-4, and 9 bases in between align with TRBD1. Sequencing was performed on PBMCs or T cells enriched from blood (not recorded which). This receptor carries the CDR3 CASSPGQGLTTNEKLFF. The DNA reads TGTGCCAGCAGCCCGGGACAGGGCTTAACAACTAATGAAAAACTGTTTTTT. The variable domain in full, with residues beyond the CDR3 obtained from the reference TRBV7-9 and TRBJ1-4 genes, is DTGVSQNPRHKITKRGQNVTFRCDPISEHNRLYWYRQTLGQGPEFLTYFQNEAQLEKSRLLSDRFSAERPKGSFSTLEIQRTEQGDSAMYLCASSPGQGLTTNEKLFFGSGTQLSVL.